A single sample is the source of the 22 T cell receptor beta chains below, sequenced in a study of regulatory T cells in long-lasting Graves disease. Time point defined: persistent/refractory GD, antithyroid drugs over 5 years with positive TRAb. Extracted RNA from PBMCs served as the source of the TCR library. Building the TCR beta libraries relied on iRepertoire HTBI primers, and CDR3 regions underwent Arm-PCR. TCRdb re-called the multiplex PCR reads through MiXCR, storing one row per CDR3 protein. The profile shows a few hundred thousand distinct CDR3 sequences, 23% of them singletons. The source was peripheral blood mononuclear cells (PBMCs), collected when the disease was refractory, from a patient treated with antithyroid drugs. The source is a female donor with Graves disease.

This clonotype has a count of ten or more. DNA for the CDR3: TGTGCCAGCAGCCGCCGGGACAGGGGTCCTGAGGGAGCTTTCTTT. As protein: CASSRRDRGPEGAFF. The chain is built from TRBV7-8 and TRBJ1-1; 10 bases match TRBD1. The V gene's germline CDR1 is SGHVS and CDR2 FQNEAQ. V dropped 5 bases and J dropped 10; count of bases not matched to a gene: 13. The CDR3 is 15 residues long.

There are many counts of this clonotype. The chain employs TRBV7-8 and TRBJ1-2, with D perhaps TRBD1 (5 bases). The germline CDR1 and CDR2 sequences are SGHVS and FQNEAQ. This CDR3 has 14 amino acids. V shed 0 bases and J shed 7 bases, with 12 bases lying between them. CDR3 in DNA: TGTGCCAGCAGCTTAGCGGAACAGGTCGGTGGCTACACCTTC. It is translated as CASSLAEQVGGYTF.

As regards this clonotype: An end of the junction does not agree with germline; a read error may underlie this. The chain recombines TRBV27 with TRBJ2-7; weak D call: TRBD2 (6 bases). Germline V CDR1 and CDR2: MNHEY, SMNVEV (reference sequence). CDR3 size: 13 residues. In DNA, the CDR3 is TGTGTCAGCAGTTACGGAGCGGGTTACGAGCAGTACTTC. Translated, it gives CVSSYGAGYEQYF.

This clonotype was observed at least ten times. The CDR3 is CSVESGGNTIYF. The CDR3 nucleotides read TGCAGCGTTGAATCGGGAGGAAACACCATATATTTT. The chain combines TRBV29-1 with TRBJ1-3; no definite D call. Germline values: CDR1 SQVTM, CDR2 ANQGSEA. V lost 2 bases to trimming and J lost 4 bases, with 6 bases between them. CDR3 length: 12 amino acids.

At least ten counts were recorded for this clonotype. The CDR3 loop is CASKGTPPYGYTF. The CDR3, as DNA: TGTGCCAGCAAGGGGACCCCTCCCTATGGCTACACCTTC. The gene calls are TRBV6-1 and TRBJ1-2; the D gene is possibly TRBD1 (5 bases). The CDR3 is made up of 13 amino acids. The germline V gene has CDR1 MNHNS and CDR2 SASEGT. V was pared by 7 bases and J by 4 bases, with 13 bases between.

This chain connects TRBV6-1 to TRBJ2-5; D may correspond to TRBD1 or TRBD2 (5 bases each). With 6 bases removed from V and 5 bases from J, the gap between germline ends came to 19 bases. This CDR3 is 15 amino acids long. CDR1 and CDR2 from the germline V gene are MNHNS and SASEGT. CDR3 in DNA: TGTGCCAGCAGCCCGCCGGGGCGAGCCATGGAGACCCAGTACTTC. Protein: CASSPPGRAMETQYF.

This clonotype was found a few times. The chain has TRBV28 and TRBJ1-1; D might be TRBD1 (5 bases). CDR3 size: 13 residues. The V end lost 6 bases, the J end lost 4 bases, and 12 bases lay between the germline ends. The V gene's germline CDR1 is MDHEN and CDR2 SYDVKM. CDR3 in amino acids: CASRLLRGTEAFF. CDR3 bases: TGTGCCAGCAGACTCTTGAGGGGCACTGAAGCTTTCTTT.

The J gene is TRBJ1-1, the V gene TRBV30; no clear D. The length of the CDR3 is 11 residues. Germline lookup yields CDR1 GTSNPN and CDR2 SVGIG (reference sequence). V lost 0 bases, J lost 7 bases, and 6 bases lay in between. The CDR3 DNA reads TGTGCCTGGAGTGTACTCGGTGAAGCTTTCTTT. Its protein product is CAWSVLGEAFF.

The rearrangement joins TRBV7-9 to TRBJ2-2; D possibly corresponds to TRBD2 (5 bases). Germline-derived CDR1 and CDR2 are SEHNR and FQNEAQ (reference sequence). Trimming removed 1 base from V and 6 bases from J, with 9 bases in between. The CDR3 is 14 amino acids. CDR3 loop: CASSLGAVSGELFF. In nucleotides, the CDR3 is TGTGCCAGCAGCTTAGGAGCGGTATCCGGGGAGCTGTTTTTT. Combining the CDR3 with reference TRBV7-9 and TRBJ2-2 gives the whole variable domain DTGVSQNPRHKITKRGQNVTFRCDPISEHNRLYWYRQTLGQGPEFLTYFQNEAQLEKSRLLSDRFSAERPKGSFSTLEIQRTEQGDSAMYLCASSLGAVSGELFFGEGSRLTVL.

This clonotype was seen a single time. The V call is TRBV28, the J call TRBJ2-7, with 8 nucleotides matching TRBD2. The V and J ends lost 6 bases and 6 bases, in that order; junction bases with no gene match: 10. CDR3 length equals 14 residues. Per the germline V gene, CDR1 is MDHEN and CDR2 is SYDVKM. The CDR3 bases are TGTGCCAGCAGATCTCCCTGGGCGGGAGGCGAGCAGTACTTC. Residues: CASRSPWAGGEQYF.

In DNA form, the CDR3 reads TGTGCCAGCAACCCATTAGGCGGATCATCCCTCAAAAACATTCAGTACTTC. Its protein is CASNPLGGSSLKNIQYF. This chain connects TRBV6-1 to TRBJ2-4; no definite D call. V shed 7 bases and J shed 3 bases, with 22 bases lying between them. The germline CDR1 and CDR2 sequences are MNHNS and SASEGT. This CDR3 spans 17 amino acids.

The J gene is TRBJ1-1, the V gene TRBV29-1; the D is unclear. The germline V gene has CDR1 SQVTM and CDR2 ANQGSEA. V was clipped by 5 bases and J by 2 bases, with 15 bases between them. The CDR3 length is 14 residues. The CDR3 bases are TGCAGCGTTACCTACCGGACGATCAACACTGAAGCTTTCTTT. Translated: CSVTYRTINTEAFF.

This clonotype was seen only a few times. V gene TRBV7-3 combines with J gene TRBJ1-1, with D uncertain. CDR3 length equals 15 residues. The germline gives CDR1 SGHTA, CDR2 FQGTGA. Trimming cost V 4 bases and J 5 bases, with 17 bases left between them. In DNA, the CDR3 is TGTGCCAGCAGCTCCCGACCGGGCCGGATGACTGAAGCTTTCTTT. Protein sequence: CASSSRPGRMTEAFF. Combining the CDR3 with reference TRBV7-3 and TRBJ1-1 gives the whole variable domain GAGVSQTPSNKVTEKGKYVELRCDPISGHTALYWYRQSLGQGPEFLIYFQGTGAADDSGLPNDRFFAVRPEGSVSTLKIQRTERGDSAVYLCASSSRPGRMTEAFFGQGTRLTVV.

This clonotype has more than one count but fewer than ten. CDR3 in amino acids: CASSIPGSSKQETQYF. In DNA, the CDR3 is TGTGCCAGTAGTATTCCGGGTTCGAGTAAGCAAGAGACCCAGTACTTC. V and J are TRBV19 and TRBJ2-5, with D uncertain. Germline-derived CDR1 and CDR2 are LNHDA and SQIVND (reference sequence). The CDR3 is 16 residues long. V lost 3 bases to trimming and J lost 2 bases, with 16 bases between them.

This clonotype has at least ten counts. The chain recombines TRBV6-1 with TRBJ1-5; D may be TRBD1 (5 bases). The V end lost 6 bases, the J end lost 0 bases, and 12 bases lay between the germline ends. Germline V lookup: CDR1 MNHNS, CDR2 SASEGT. This CDR3 is 15 amino acids long. DNA for the CDR3: TGTGCCAGCAGGGGGGGACTGTATAGCAATCAGCCCCAGCATTTT. Translation gives CASRGGLYSNQPQHF.

This clonotype was observed many times. The chain has TRBV2 and TRBJ1-1, with D maybe TRBD1 (5 bases). This CDR3 is built from 13 residues. CDR1 and CDR2 (germline): SNHLY, FYNNEI. The ends were cut back, 6 bases at V and 4 bases at J, with 12 bases in the middle. The CDR3, as DNA: TGTGCCAGCAGGCCGCGGGGCCTCACTGAAGCTTTCTTT. Amino acids: CASRPRGLTEAFF.

This rearrangement joins TRBV28 to TRBJ2-3, with TRBD1 matching over 7 bases. Germline trimming cut 5 bases from V and 5 bases from J; bases unmatched to any gene: 7. Per germline, CDR1 MDHEN and CDR2 SYDVKM. The CDR3 contains 14 residues. This CDR3 reads CASSAQGSVDTQYF. DNA of the CDR3: TGTGCCAGCAGTGCACAGGGGTCGGTAGATACGCAGTATTTT. Filled out from reference TRBV28 and TRBJ2-3, the complete variable domain reads DVKVTQSSRYLVKRTGEKVFLECVQDMDHENMFWYRQDPGLGLRLIYFSYDVKMKEKGDIPEGYSVSREKKERFSLILESASTNQTSMYLCASSAQGSVDTQYFGPGTRLTVL.

This clonotype was recorded a few times. The rearrangement joins TRBV20-1 to TRBJ2-3; a possible D gene is TRBD1 (7 bases). Germline-derived CDR1 and CDR2 are DFQATT and SNEGSKA (reference sequence). Trimming removed 4 bases from V and 5 bases from J, with 16 bases in between. The CDR3 is 14 residues long. This chain's CDR3 is CSAISGGLRDTQYF. CDR3 bases: TGCAGTGCTATATCAGGGGGGCTAAGAGATACGCAGTATTTT.

Only a few counts were recorded for this clonotype. This chain links TRBV7-2 with TRBJ2-5; D is ambiguous. The CDR3 contains 14 residues. Trimming removed 2 bases at V and 3 bases at J, with 10 bases between. Germline CDR1 SGHTA, CDR2 FQGNSA. CDR3 sequence: CASSLNPGKETQYF. CDR3 coding DNA: TGTGCCAGCAGCTTAAATCCAGGAAAAGAGACCCAGTACTTC.

The chain employs TRBV10-3 and TRBJ1-1; a possible D gene is TRBD1 (6 bases). V lost 6 bases to trimming and J lost 2 bases, with 13 bases between them. The CDR3 is made up of 14 amino acids. CDR1 ENHRY and CDR2 SYGVKD come from the germline V gene. CDR3 nucleotide sequence: TGTGCCATCAGGTCGACAGGTCGAAACACTGAAGCTTTCTTT. Its translation is CAIRSTGRNTEAFF.

The chain combines TRBV20-1 with TRBJ1-1; no firm D call. The CDR3 extends over 13 amino acids. With 4 bases removed from V and 5 bases from J, the gap between germline ends came to 14 bases. Germline loops: CDR1 DFQATT, CDR2 SNEGSKA (reference sequence). The chain's CDR3 is CSATPGIGTEAFF. CDR3 nucleotide sequence: TGCAGTGCTACCCCAGGCATCGGGACTGAAGCTTTCTTT.

The chain uses TRBV6-2 or TRBV6-3 and TRBJ2-1, with 8 nucleotides matching TRBD1. This CDR3 spans 15 amino acids. Germline loops: CDR1 MNHEY, CDR2 SVGEGT. With V trimmed by 4 bases and J by 5 bases, 7 bases remained unmatched. CDR3: CASSLDRVYHNEQFF. The CDR3 DNA sequence: TGTGCCAGCAGTTTGGACAGGGTCTACCACAATGAGCAGTTCTTC.